This is a list of T cell receptor beta chains from one sample in a study of blood T cell repertoires in COVID-19. TCRdb keeps only in-frame clones here, not all; method: immunoSEQ multiplex PCR. The repertoire holds 55,000 to 85,000 clones, with 88% as singletons. The sequencing sample was made of peripheral blood. Source of these receptors: a human donor in a cohort sampled during active COVID-19. CDR3s include the opening cysteine and the closing phenylalanine or tryptophan. The D gene is left open where the match is weak. Clone size is shown for a subset of rows, as once, few, many or a class of expanded clone.

j_call d_call clone_size cdr3_length v_call cdr3_nt cdr3_aa
TRBJ2-2 TRBD2 . 16 TRBV24-1 TGTGCCACCAGTGAGAGGGGTAGCGGGAAGACCGGGGAGCTGTTTTTT CATSERGSGKTGELFF
TRBJ2-1 TRBD2 . 14 TRBV6-5 TGTGCCAGCATCGTCGGGGGGGCTGACAATGAGCAGTTCTTC CASIVGGADNEQFF
TRBJ2-7 TRBD1 . 13 TRBV7-3 TGTGCCAGCAGCACGGACAGGGGGAGCGAGCAGTACTTC CASSTDRGSEQYF
TRBJ1-3 . . 15 TRBV27 TGTGCCAGCAGCGAATATGCGGGGTCTGGAAACACCATATATTTT CASSEYAGSGNTIYF
TRBJ2-5 . . 15 TRBV25-1 TGTGCCAGCAGTGAATATTGGTCCGACAAAGAGACCCAGTACTTC CASSEYWSDKETQYF
TRBJ2-3 . once 14 TRBV13 TGTGCCAGCAGTCCCTACACGACGGGGGATACGCAGTATTTT CASSPYTTGDTQYF
TRBJ1-6 TRBD1 . 15 TRBV5-6 TGTGCCACGGGGGACAGGGGTAATAATAATTCACCCCTCCACTTT CATGDRGNNNSPLHF
TRBJ2-7 . . 12 TRBV30 TGTGCCTGGAGTGTACGAGGGAACGAGCAGTACTTC CAWSVRGNEQYF
TRBJ1-2 . . 17 TRBV5-5 TGTGCCAGCAGCTTGGGGGATGTCGGGGGAGCTAACTATGGCTACACCTTC CASSLGDVGGANYGYTF
TRBJ2-1 TRBD1 . 19 TRBV19 TGTGCCAGTAGTCCCTGGACAGGGGCCAACCCCACCGTGTACAATGAGCAGTTCTTC CASSPWTGANPTVYNEQFF
TRBJ2-1 TRBD2 few 17 TRBV15 TGTGCCACCAGCAGAGCTAGGAGACTAGCGGATGTGGATGAGCAGTTCTTC CATSRARRLADVDEQFF
TRBJ2-1 . once 12 TRBV7-2 TGTGCCAGCAGCCCTTCCTACAATGAGCAGTTCTTC CASSPSYNEQFF
TRBJ1-5 . . 17 TRBV28 TGTGCCAGCAGTAACACATATGGAGGGAGAGGCAATCAGCCCCAGCATTTT CASSNTYGGRGNQPQHF
TRBJ2-1 TRBD1 . 16 TRBV7-9 TGTGCCAGCAGCTTAGTCCAGGGACAGGGTTCAGGGGAGCAGTTCTTC CASSLVQGQGSGEQFF
TRBJ2-3 TRBD2 . 18 TRBV5-1 TGCGCCAGCAGCGCTGGGGCTAGCGGGAGCCCGAGCACAGATACGCAGTATTTT CASSAGASGSPSTDTQYF
TRBJ2-2 . . 13 TRBV30 TGTGCCTGGAGGCCAAGGGGAGGCGGGGAGCTGTTTTTT CAWRPRGGGELFF
TRBJ1-1 . . 12 TRBV30 TGTGCCTGGAGGGCCATTGAACAGGAAGCTTTCTTT CAWRAIEQEAFF
TRBJ1-4 TRBD1 . 14 TRBV6-5 TGTGCCAGCAGTTCCGGACAGGGTGGCGAAAAACTGTTTTTT CASSSGQGGEKLFF